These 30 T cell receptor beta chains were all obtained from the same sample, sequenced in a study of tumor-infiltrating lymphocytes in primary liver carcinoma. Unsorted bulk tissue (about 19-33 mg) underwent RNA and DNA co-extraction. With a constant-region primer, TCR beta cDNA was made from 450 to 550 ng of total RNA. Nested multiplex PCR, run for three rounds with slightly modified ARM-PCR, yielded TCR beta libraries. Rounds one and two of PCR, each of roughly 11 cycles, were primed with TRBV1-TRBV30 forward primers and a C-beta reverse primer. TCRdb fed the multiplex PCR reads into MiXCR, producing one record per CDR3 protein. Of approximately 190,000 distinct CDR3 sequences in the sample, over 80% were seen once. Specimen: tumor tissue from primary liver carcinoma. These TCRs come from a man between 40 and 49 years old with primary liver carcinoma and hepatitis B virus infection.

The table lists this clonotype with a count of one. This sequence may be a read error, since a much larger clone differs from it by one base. CDR3 bases: TGCGCCAGCGGCACGCTCGGACTAGCGGGAGCAAATGAGCAGTTCTTC. Translating it yields CASGTLGLAGANEQFF. The rearrangement joins TRBV5-1 to TRBJ2-1, with 13 bases identical to TRBD2. The CDR3 totals 16 residues. Germline V CDR1 and CDR2: SGHRS, YFSETQ. V lost 7 bases to trimming and J lost 7 bases; unmatched junction nucleotides: 11.

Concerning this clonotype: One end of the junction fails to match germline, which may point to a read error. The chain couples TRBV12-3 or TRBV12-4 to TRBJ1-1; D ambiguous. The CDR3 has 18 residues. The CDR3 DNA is TGTGCCAGCAGCCCTGACTCACCAGCTCAGTGGATGAACACTGTAGCTTTCTTT. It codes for CASSPDSPAQWMNTVAFF.

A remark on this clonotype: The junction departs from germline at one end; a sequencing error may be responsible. The CDR3 region is CSEIQIAGTDMQYF. In DNA, the CDR3 is TGCAGCGAGATTCAAATAGCGGGCACAGATATGCAGTATTTT. This chain connects TRBV29-1 to TRBJ2-3, with 7 nucleotides matching TRBD2. Germline CDR1 and CDR2: SQVTM and ANQGSEA. There are 14 residues in the CDR3.

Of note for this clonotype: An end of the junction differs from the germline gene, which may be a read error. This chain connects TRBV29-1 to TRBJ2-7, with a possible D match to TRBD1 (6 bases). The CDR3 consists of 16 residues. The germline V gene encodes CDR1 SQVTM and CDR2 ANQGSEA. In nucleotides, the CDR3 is TGCATCGTCGACCGGTCGGGGACATTAGGAAGCTACGAGCATTACTTC. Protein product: CIVDRSGTLGSYEHYF.

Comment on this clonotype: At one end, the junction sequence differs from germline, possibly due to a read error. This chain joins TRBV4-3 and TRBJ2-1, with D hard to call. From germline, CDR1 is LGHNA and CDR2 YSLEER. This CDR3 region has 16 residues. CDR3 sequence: CASSQFPPQADNEQFF. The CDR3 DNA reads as TGTGCCAGCAGTCAATTCCCCCCCCAGGCGGACAATGAGCAGTTCTTC.

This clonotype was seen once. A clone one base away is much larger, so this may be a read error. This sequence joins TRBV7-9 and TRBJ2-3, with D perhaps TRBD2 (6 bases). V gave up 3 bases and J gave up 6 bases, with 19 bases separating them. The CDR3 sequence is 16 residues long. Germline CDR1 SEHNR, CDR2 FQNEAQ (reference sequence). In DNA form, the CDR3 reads TGTGCCAGCAGCTTGGTAGTCGGGGGTACAATGGATACGCAGTATTTT. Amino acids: CASSLVVGGTMDTQYF. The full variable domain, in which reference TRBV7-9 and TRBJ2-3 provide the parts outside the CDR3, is DTGVSQNPRHKITKRGQNVTFRCDPISEHNRLYWYRQTLGQGPEFLTYFQNEAQLEKSRLLSDRFSAERPKGSFSTLEIQRTEQGDSAMYLCASSLVVGGTMDTQYFGPGTRLTVL.

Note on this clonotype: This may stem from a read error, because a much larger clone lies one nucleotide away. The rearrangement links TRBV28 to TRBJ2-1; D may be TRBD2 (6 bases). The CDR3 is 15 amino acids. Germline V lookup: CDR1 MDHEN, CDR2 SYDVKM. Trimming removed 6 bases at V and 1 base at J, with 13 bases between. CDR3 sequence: CASRLMGLSYNEQFF. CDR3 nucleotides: TGTGCCAGCAGGCTGATGGGACTTTCCTACAATGAGCAGTTCTTC.

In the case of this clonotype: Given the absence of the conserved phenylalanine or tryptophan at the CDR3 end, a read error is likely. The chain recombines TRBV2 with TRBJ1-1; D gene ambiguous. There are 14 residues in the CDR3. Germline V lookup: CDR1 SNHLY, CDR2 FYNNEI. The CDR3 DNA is TGTGCCAGTAGTGAGGGCAGGAAGGGCGCTGAAGCTTTCTCT. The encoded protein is CASSEGRKGAEAFS.

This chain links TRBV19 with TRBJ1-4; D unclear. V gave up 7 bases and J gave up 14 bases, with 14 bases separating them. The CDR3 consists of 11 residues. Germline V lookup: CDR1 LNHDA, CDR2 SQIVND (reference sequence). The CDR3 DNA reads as TGTGCCAGTATTGCATCACTGAACCTGTTTTTT. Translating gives CASIASLNLFF.

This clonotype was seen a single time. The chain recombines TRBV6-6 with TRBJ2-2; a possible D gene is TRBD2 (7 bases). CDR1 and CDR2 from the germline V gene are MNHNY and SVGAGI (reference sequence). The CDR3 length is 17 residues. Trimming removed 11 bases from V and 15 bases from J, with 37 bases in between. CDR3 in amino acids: CASGETYATGGTGELFF. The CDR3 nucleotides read TGTGCCTCGGGAGAAACTTACGCGACGGGGGGCACCGGTGAGTTGTTTTTT.

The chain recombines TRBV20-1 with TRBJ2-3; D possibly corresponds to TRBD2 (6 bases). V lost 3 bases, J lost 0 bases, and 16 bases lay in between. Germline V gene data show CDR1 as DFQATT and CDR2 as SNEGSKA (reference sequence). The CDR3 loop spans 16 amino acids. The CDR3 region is CSASAWRGRSTDTQYF. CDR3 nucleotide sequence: TGCAGTGCTAGTGCATGGAGGGGACGAAGCACAGATACGCAGTATTTT.

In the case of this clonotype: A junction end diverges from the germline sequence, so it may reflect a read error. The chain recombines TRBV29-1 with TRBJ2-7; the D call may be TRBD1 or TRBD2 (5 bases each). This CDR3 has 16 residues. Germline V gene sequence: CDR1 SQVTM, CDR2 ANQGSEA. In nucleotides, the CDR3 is TGCAGGGCCATGACATCTGGGACCGGCATTCCCTATGAGCAGTACTTC. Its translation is CRAMTSGTGIPYEQYF.

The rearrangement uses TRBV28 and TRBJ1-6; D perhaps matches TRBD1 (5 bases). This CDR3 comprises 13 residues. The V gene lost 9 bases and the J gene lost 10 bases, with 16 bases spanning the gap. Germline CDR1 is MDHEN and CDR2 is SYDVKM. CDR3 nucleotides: TGTGCCAGTAATAGCAGGGTGGGCTCACCCCTCCACTTT. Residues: CASNSRVGSPLHF.

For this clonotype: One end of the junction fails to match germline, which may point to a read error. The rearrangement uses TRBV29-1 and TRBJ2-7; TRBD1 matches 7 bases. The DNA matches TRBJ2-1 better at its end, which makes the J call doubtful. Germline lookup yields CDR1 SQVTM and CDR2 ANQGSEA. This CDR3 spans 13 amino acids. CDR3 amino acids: CSVAPTGLHGQFF. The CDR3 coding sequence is TGCAGTGTTGCCCCGACAGGGCTCCACGGGCAGTTCTTC.

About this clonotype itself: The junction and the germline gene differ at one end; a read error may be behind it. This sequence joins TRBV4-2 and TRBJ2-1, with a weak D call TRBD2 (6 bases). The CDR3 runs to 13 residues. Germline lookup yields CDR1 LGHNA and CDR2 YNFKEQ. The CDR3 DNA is TGTGCCAGCAGCGCAGCGCAGGACTATGAGCAGTTTTTC. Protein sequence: CASSAAQDYEQFF.

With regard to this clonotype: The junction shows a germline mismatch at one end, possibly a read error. CDR3 coding DNA: TGTGCCAGCAGCTTTCCCGGGGCTAGCGGGAACAATAACATTCAGTATTTC. Its protein product is CASSFPGASGNNNIQYF. The rearrangement uses TRBV11-1 and TRBJ2-4; TRBD2 agrees at 9 bases. This CDR3 spans 17 amino acids. Germline loops: CDR1 SGHAT, CDR2 FQDESV (reference sequence).

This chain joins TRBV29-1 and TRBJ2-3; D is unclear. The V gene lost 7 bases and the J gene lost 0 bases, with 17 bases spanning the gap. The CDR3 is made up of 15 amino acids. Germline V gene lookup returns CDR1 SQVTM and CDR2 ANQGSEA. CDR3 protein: CSASPSGPSTDTQYF. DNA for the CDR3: TGCAGCGCCAGCCCAAGTGGTCCGAGCACAGATACGCAGTATTTT.

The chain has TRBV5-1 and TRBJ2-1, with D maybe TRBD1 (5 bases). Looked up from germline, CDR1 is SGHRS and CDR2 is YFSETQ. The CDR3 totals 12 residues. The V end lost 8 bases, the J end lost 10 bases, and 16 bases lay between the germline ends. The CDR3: CASGLLQAEQFF. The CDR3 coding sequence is TGCGCCAGTGGCTTATTACAGGCAGAGCAGTTCTTC.

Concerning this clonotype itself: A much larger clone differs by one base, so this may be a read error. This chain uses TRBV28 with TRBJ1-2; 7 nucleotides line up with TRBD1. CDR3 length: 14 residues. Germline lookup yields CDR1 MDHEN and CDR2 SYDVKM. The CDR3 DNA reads TGTGCCAGCAGTTTATCGGACAGGAGTAGCGGCTACATCTTC. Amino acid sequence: CASSLSDRSSGYIF.

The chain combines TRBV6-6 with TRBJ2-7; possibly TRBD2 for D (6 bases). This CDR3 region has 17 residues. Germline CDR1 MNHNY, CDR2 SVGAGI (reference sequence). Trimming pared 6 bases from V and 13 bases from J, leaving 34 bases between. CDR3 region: CASSPGLNSGQNYELYF. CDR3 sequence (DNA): TGTGCCAGCAGCCCTGGACTAAACAGTGGGCAGAACTACGAGCTATACTTC.

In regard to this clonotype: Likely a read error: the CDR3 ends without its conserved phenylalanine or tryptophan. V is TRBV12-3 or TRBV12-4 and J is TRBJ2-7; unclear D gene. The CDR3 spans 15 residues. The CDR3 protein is CAGSLRQASSYEQYL. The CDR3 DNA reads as TGTGCCGGCAGTTTACGGCAGGCCAGCTCCTACGAGCAGTACTTA.

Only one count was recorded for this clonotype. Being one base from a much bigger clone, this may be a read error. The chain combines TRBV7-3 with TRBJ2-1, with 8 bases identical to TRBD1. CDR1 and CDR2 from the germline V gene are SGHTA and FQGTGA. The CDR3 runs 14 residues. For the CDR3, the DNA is TGTGTCAGCAGCCCATCAGGGGGCCAGAATGAGCAGTTCTTC. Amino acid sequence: CVSSPSGGQNEQFF.

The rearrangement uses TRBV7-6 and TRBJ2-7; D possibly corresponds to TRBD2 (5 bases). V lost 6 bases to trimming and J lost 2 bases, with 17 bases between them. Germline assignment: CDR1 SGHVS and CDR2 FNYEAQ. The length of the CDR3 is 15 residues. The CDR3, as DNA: TGTGCCAGCAGTTCGAGGGTAGGGAATCCCTACGAGCAGTACTTC. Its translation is CASSSRVGNPYEQYF. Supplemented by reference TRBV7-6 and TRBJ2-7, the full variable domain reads GAGVSQSPRYKVTKRGQDVALRCDPISGHVSLYWYRQALGQGPEFLTYFNYEAQQDKSGLPNDRFSAERPEGSISTLTIQRTEQRDSAMYRCASSSRVGNPYEQYFGPGTRLTVT.

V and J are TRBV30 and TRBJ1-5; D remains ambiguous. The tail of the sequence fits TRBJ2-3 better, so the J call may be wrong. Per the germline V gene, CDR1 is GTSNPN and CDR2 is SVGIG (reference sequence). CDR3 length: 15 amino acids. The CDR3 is CAWSVPAHGYQPQYF. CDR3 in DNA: TGTGCCTGGAGTGTCCCGGCACACGGGTATCAGCCCCAGTATTTT.

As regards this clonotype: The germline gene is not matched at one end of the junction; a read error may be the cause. The CDR3 DNA sequence: TGCGCCAGCACCCAAGGGTTTCGAATGGTCATTCAGTACTTC. As protein: CASTQGFRMVIQYF. This chain connects TRBV4-3 to TRBJ2-4, with D uncertain. Germline lookup yields CDR1 LGHNA and CDR2 YSLEER. The CDR3 extends over 14 amino acids.

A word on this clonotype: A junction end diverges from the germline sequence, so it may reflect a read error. The CDR3 spells CASWGSYGGLYNGQFF. The CDR3 nucleotides read TGTGCCAGCTGGGGTTCTTATGGGGGACTCTACAATGGGCAGTTCTTC. The chain carries TRBV28 and TRBJ2-1; D possibly corresponds to TRBD2 (6 bases). Germline V gene lookup returns CDR1 MDHEN and CDR2 SYDVKM. The CDR3 covers 16 residues.

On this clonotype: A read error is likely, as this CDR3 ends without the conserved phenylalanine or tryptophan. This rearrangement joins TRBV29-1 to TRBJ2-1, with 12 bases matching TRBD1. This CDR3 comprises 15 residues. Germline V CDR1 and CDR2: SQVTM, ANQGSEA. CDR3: CSVEFGTGGFYEQFS. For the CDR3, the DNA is TGCAGTGTTGAGTTCGGGACAGGGGGCTTTTATGAGCAGTTCTCC.

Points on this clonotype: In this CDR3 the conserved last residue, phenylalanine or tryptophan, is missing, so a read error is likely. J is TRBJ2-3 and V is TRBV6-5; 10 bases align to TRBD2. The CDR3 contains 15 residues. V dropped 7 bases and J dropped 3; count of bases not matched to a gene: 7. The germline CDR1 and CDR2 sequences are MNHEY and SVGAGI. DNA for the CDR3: TGTGCCAGCAACCCGGAACTAGCGGGAACAGATACGCAGTATTAT. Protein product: CASNPELAGTDTQYY.

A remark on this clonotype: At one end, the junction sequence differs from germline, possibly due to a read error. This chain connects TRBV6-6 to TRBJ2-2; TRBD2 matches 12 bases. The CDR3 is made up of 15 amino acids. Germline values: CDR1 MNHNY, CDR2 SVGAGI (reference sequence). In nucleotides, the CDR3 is TGTGCCAGCAGTCCTAGCGGGAGGGTCGCCGGGGACCTGTTTTTT. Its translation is CASSPSGRVAGDLFF.

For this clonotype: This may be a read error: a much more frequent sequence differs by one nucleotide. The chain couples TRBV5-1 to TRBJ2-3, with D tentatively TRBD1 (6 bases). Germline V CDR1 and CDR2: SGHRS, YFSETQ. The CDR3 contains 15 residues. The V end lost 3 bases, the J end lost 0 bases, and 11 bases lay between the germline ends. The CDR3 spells CASSSVGQSTDTQYF. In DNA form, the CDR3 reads TGCGCCAGCAGCTCGGTAGGACAGAGCACAGATACGCAGTATTTT.